Presented here are 27 T cell receptor beta chains from one specimen sequenced in a study of blood T cell repertoires in COVID-19. Clones were read by immunoSEQ multiplex PCR, and TCRdb kept only the in-frame ones, dropping some. Here the sample spans around 330,000 clones, around 89% being singletons. The source material was peripheral blood. The source of these receptors is a woman aged 25 to 39 with COVID-19, enrolled during active disease.

The rearrangement joins TRBV5-8 to TRBJ2-1; D not resolved. V shed 0 bases and J shed 7 bases, with 5 bases lying between them. The CDR3 covers 12 residues. CDR1 is SGHTS, CDR2 YDEGEE, per germline. CDR3: CASSLGTNEQFF. The CDR3 DNA reads TGTGCCAGCAGCTTGGGCACTAATGAGCAGTTCTTC.

The gene calls are TRBV2 and TRBJ1-6; perhaps TRBD1 as D (6 bases). V gave up 4 bases and J gave up 5 bases, with 9 bases separating them. Germline V gene data show CDR1 as SNHLY and CDR2 as FYNNEI. This CDR3 is built from 14 residues. DNA of the CDR3: TGTGCCAGCAGTGCAGACAGGAATAATTCACCCCTCCACTTT. Translating gives CASSADRNNSPLHF.

V and J are TRBV5-6 and TRBJ2-5, with 7 bases lining up with TRBD1. The CDR3 sequence is 14 residues long. With 4 bases clipped from V and 5 bases from J, the junction kept 8 bases outside the gene matches. Germline CDR1 and CDR2: SGHDT and YYEEEE. The CDR3 nucleotides read TGTGCCAGCAGCGCAACAGGGGTGGGGGAGACCCAGTACTTC. Its translation: CASSATGVGETQYF.

Only one count was recorded for this clone. This chain connects TRBV29-1 to TRBJ1-1; TRBD1 matches at 8 bases. The J segment lost 5 bases and the V segment lost 7 bases, leaving 9 bases of the junction unmatched. This CDR3 has 13 amino acids. Germline CDR1 and CDR2: SQVTM and ANQGSEA. The CDR3 DNA reads TGCAGCGGTCGACAGGGGAGGGGAACTGAAGCTTTCTTT. This encodes CSGRQGRGTEAFF.

The chain uses TRBV2 and TRBJ1-1; D not resolved. CDR1 and CDR2 (germline): SNHLY, FYNNEI. V gave up 6 bases and J gave up 4 bases, with 12 bases separating them. The CDR3 covers 13 residues. The CDR3, as DNA: TGTGCCAGCAGGAGAGCGGGTGGCACTGAAGCTTTCTTT. Protein sequence: CASRRAGGTEAFF. Supplemented by reference TRBV2 and TRBJ1-1, the full variable domain reads EPEVTQTPSHQVTQMGQEVILRCVPISNHLYFYWYRQILGQKVEFLVSFYNNEISEKSEIFDDQFSVERPDGSNFTLKIRSTKLEDSAMYFCASRRAGGTEAFFGQGTRLTVV.

The chain carries TRBV10-3 and TRBJ1-4, with D unresolved. This CDR3 region has 13 residues. V lost 7 bases and J lost 7, with 13 bases in between. Germline V lookup: CDR1 ENHRY, CDR2 SYGVKD. The CDR3 is CAIKAKGSEKLFF. The CDR3 DNA reads as TGTGCCATCAAGGCAAAAGGGAGTGAAAAACTGTTTTTT.

This clone appeared once. CDR3 sequence reads: CASSMGQQFQETQYF. The CDR3 DNA sequence: TGTGCCAGCAGTATGGGACAGCAATTCCAAGAGACCCAGTACTTC. The rearrangement links TRBV2 to TRBJ2-5, with 7 bases fitting TRBD1. V lost 5 bases to trimming and J lost 1 base; unmatched junction nucleotides: 7. The CDR3 is 15 residues long. Looked up from germline, CDR1 is SNHLY and CDR2 is FYNNEI.

The chain recombines TRBV5-1 with TRBJ2-5; 8 nucleotides match TRBD1. The CDR3 loop spans 17 amino acids. Germline V CDR1 and CDR2: SGHRS, YFSETQ. Losses at the gene ends were 0 bases for V and 4 bases for J; bases not matched to a gene: 11. The DNA of the CDR3 is TGCGCCAGCAGCTTGGTCACCGTACAGGGGGTCGGAGAGACCCAGTACTTC. Protein sequence: CASSLVTVQGVGETQYF.

This chain links TRBV7-6 with TRBJ2-5; 7 bases are shared with TRBD2. V lost 2 bases and J lost 3; bases outside the gene matches: 6. The CDR3 contains 15 residues. Per germline, CDR1 SGHVS and CDR2 FNYEAQ. The CDR3 DNA reads as TGTGCCAGCAGCTTAACCGGACTAGATGAAGAGACCCAGTACTTC. This gives the protein CASSLTGLDEETQYF.

This chain links TRBV5-5 with TRBJ1-5, with 10 bases identical to TRBD1. Germline CDR1 reads SGHKS; CDR2 reads YYEKEE (reference sequence). Losses at the gene ends were 4 bases for V and 4 bases for J; bases not matched to a gene: 5. The CDR3 has 15 residues. The CDR3, as DNA: TGTGCCAGCAGCCTTGGACAGGGGGGAAATCAGCCCCAGCATTTT. Residues: CASSLGQGGNQPQHF.

The chain recombines TRBV5-1 with TRBJ1-4, with TRBD1 identical over 9 bases. Germline V lookup: CDR1 SGHRS, CDR2 YFSETQ. After removal of 4 bases from V and 7 bases from J, the junction contained 5 bases not matched to a gene. This CDR3 comprises 14 residues. In nucleotides, the CDR3 is TGCGCCAGCAGCGTCGGACAGGGGATTGAAAAACTGTTTTTT. Amino acids: CASSVGQGIEKLFF.

The gene calls are TRBV19 and TRBJ1-2; 8 nucleotides line up with TRBD1. The germline CDR1 and CDR2 sequences are LNHDA and SQIVND (reference sequence). The junction had 9 bases not matched to a gene; V was cut back by 4 bases and J by 2 bases. The CDR3 consists of 16 residues. The CDR3 DNA reads as TGTGCCAGTAGTACACTGCAGGGGGCTCCGAACTATGGCTACACCTTC. This sequence encodes CASSTLQGAPNYGYTF.

The chain employs TRBV27 and TRBJ2-1, with TRBD1 identical over 10 bases. V lost 10 bases to trimming and J lost 9 bases; unmatched junction nucleotides: 12. This CDR3 region has 14 residues. CDR1 is MNHEY, CDR2 SMNVEV, per germline (reference sequence). CDR3 loop: CATLPGQGLGEQFF. The CDR3 nucleotides read TGTGCCACCCTTCCGGGACAGGGGTTGGGTGAGCAGTTCTTC.

This chain connects TRBV4-3 to TRBJ1-5, with a weak D call TRBD1 (5 bases). The CDR3 contains 14 residues. The germline V gene encodes CDR1 LGHNA and CDR2 YSLEER. The V end was cut by 0 bases, the J end by 9 bases, with 12 bases between. The CDR3, as DNA: TGCGCCAGCAGCCAAGATGGGGCAGGGTGGCCCCAGCATTTT. Its translation is CASSQDGAGWPQHF.

This clone was counted a single time. The rearrangement links TRBV5-6 to TRBJ2-3; possibly TRBD2 for D (7 bases). Trimming cost V 5 bases and J 3 bases, with 13 bases left between them. The CDR3 covers 14 residues. Per the germline V gene, CDR1 is SGHDT and CDR2 is YYEEEE. The CDR3 spells CASRIRGGTDTQYF. CDR3 coding DNA: TGTGCCAGCAGGATTAGGGGGGGTACAGATACGCAGTATTTT. The full variable domain, rest sourced from reference TRBV5-6 and TRBJ2-3, is DAGVTQSPTHLIKTRGQQVTLRCSPKSGHDTVSWYQQALGQGPQFIFQYYEEEERQRGNFPDRFSGHQFPNYSSELNVNALLLGDSALYLCASRIRGGTDTQYFGPGTRLTVL.

J is TRBJ2-1 and V is TRBV2, with D hard to call. Germline V gene lookup returns CDR1 SNHLY and CDR2 FYNNEI. CDR3 length: 10 amino acids. Trimming stripped 10 bases from V and 9 bases from J, with 10 bases between. CDR3 residues: CATGYGEQFF. CDR3 nucleotides: TGTGCCACCGGGTATGGTGAGCAGTTCTTC.

This clone came up a few times. V and J are TRBV5-1 and TRBJ2-7; D gene ambiguous. The CDR3 sequence is 16 residues long. Germline CDR1 reads SGHRS; CDR2 reads YFSETQ. Trimming shortened V by 0 bases and J by 0 bases, and 13 bases separated the two germline ends. CDR3 in amino acids: CASSLGAEPSSYEQYV. CDR3 DNA sequence: TGCGCCAGCAGCTTGGGGGCAGAACCGAGCTCCTACGAGCAGTACGTC.

The rearrangement joins TRBV18 to TRBJ2-3, with TRBD2 matching over 13 bases. Per germline, CDR1 KGHSH and CDR2 LQKENI. The CDR3 totals 18 residues. V gave up 2 bases and J gave up 0 bases; unmatched junction bases: 5. This CDR3 reads CASSPLTSGGSSTDTQYF. CDR3 in DNA: TGTGCCAGCTCACCATTGACTAGCGGGGGGTCCAGCACAGATACGCAGTATTTT.

This sequence joins TRBV19 and TRBJ2-3; the match to TRBD2 covers 11 bases. There are 15 residues in the CDR3. V lost 5 bases, J lost 4 bases, and 5 bases stayed unmatched. Germline CDR1 and CDR2: LNHDA and SQIVND (reference sequence). The CDR3 nucleotides read TGTGCCAGTAGTTTCACTAGCGGGGGTGCAGATACGCAGTATTTT. This sequence encodes CASSFTSGGADTQYF.

The chain recombines TRBV3-1 (or the pseudogene TRBV3-2) with TRBJ2-1, with D possibly being TRBD2 (5 bases). This CDR3 comprises 15 residues. The germline gives CDR1 LGHDT, CDR2 YNNKEL (reference sequence). The V and J ends lost 1 base and 5 bases respectively, with 12 bases between them. CDR3 residues: CASSQVPSRNNEQFF. CDR3 DNA: TGTGCCAGCAGCCAAGTCCCTAGCAGAAACAATGAGCAGTTCTTC.

The chain combines TRBV28 with TRBJ1-4; a weak D match, TRBD1 (6 bases). The CDR3 is 14 residues long. Trimming pared 4 bases from V and 2 bases from J, leaving 8 bases between. From germline, CDR1 is MDHEN and CDR2 SYDVKM. The CDR3 nucleotides read TGTGCCAGCAGTTCAGGGGATACTAATGAAAAACTGTTTTTT. This codes for CASSSGDTNEKLFF. The full variable domain, in which reference TRBV28 and TRBJ1-4 provide the parts outside the CDR3, is DVKVTQSSRYLVKRTGEKVFLECVQDMDHENMFWYRQDPGLGLRLIYFSYDVKMKEKGDIPEGYSVSREKKERFSLILESASTNQTSMYLCASSSGDTNEKLFFGSGTQLSVL.

The chain carries TRBV10-3 and TRBJ1-3, with D possibly matching TRBD1 (6 bases). Trimming took off 11 bases at V and 4 bases at J, with 15 bases between the two ends. CDR1 and CDR2 from the germline V gene are ENHRY and SYGVKD. The CDR3 runs to 13 residues. CDR3 bases: TGTGCCCTCTCGCGGGGGCCCGGAAACACCATATATTTT. Protein product: CALSRGPGNTIYF.

The genes are TRBV7-9 and TRBJ1-2, with D maybe TRBD1 (6 bases). The CDR3 runs to 15 residues. Germline V CDR1 and CDR2: SEHNR, FQNEAQ (reference sequence). Trimming shortened V by 1 base and J by 4 bases, and 13 bases separated the two germline ends. CDR3 in DNA: TGTGCCAGCAGCTTAGTGCAGGGGAGTCCCTATGGCTACACCTTC. This gives the protein CASSLVQGSPYGYTF.

The chain recombines TRBV2 with TRBJ2-7, with D perhaps TRBD2 (5 bases). The germline V and J ends were trimmed by 6 bases and 6 bases, with 12 bases remaining between them. The germline gives CDR1 SNHLY, CDR2 FYNNEI. This CDR3 spans 12 amino acids. The CDR3 DNA follows: TGTGCCAGCAGAGCGGTCGTCACCGAGCAGTACGTC. Translating it yields CASRAVVTEQYV.

V usage is TRBV2 and J usage is TRBJ1-4; no clear D gene. The V end was cut by 8 bases, the J end by 8 bases, with 15 bases between. Germline V gene lookup returns CDR1 SNHLY and CDR2 FYNNEI. CDR3 length equals 13 residues. CDR3 protein: CASGVQMEEKLFF. The CDR3 nucleotides read TGTGCCAGCGGAGTACAAATGGAGGAAAAACTGTTTTTT.

The rearrangement links TRBV19 to TRBJ1-2; maybe TRBD1 (6 bases). V lost 3 bases, J lost 0 bases, and 8 bases lay in between. The CDR3 spans 14 residues. Germline values: CDR1 LNHDA, CDR2 SQIVND (reference sequence). In DNA, the CDR3 is TGTGCCAGTAGTATCCGGGACACTAACTATGGCTACACCTTC. Its protein product is CASSIRDTNYGYTF.

V gene TRBV28 combines with J gene TRBJ2-7, with D possibly being TRBD2 (6 bases). The CDR3 consists of 14 residues. The germline V gene encodes CDR1 MDHEN and CDR2 SYDVKM. Deletions cut 3 bases from V and 2 bases from J, with 11 bases between. This CDR3 is CASSLGTVPYEQYV. Here the CDR3 DNA reads TGTGCCAGCAGTTTGGGGACTGTCCCCTACGAGCAGTACGTC.